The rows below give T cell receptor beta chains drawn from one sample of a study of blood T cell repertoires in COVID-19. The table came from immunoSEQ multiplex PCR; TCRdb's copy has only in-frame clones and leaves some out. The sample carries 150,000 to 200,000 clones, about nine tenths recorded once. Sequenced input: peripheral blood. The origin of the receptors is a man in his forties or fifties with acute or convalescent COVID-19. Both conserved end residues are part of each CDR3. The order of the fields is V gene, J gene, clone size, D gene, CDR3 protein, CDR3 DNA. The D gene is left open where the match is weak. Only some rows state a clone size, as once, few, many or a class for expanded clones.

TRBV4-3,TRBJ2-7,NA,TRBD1,CASSHRTGDYEQYF,TGCGCCAGCAGCCACCGGACAGGGGACTACGAGCAGTACTTC
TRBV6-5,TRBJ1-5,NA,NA,CASSLQGSNQPQHF,TGTGCCAGCAGTTTACAGGGTAGCAATCAGCCCCAGCATTTT
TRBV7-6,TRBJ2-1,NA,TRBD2,CASSLGLAGATEQFF,TGTGCCAGCAGCCTAGGACTAGCGGGGGCAACGGAGCAGTTCTTC
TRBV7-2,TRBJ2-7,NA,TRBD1,CASSSLGQYYEQYF,TGTGCCAGCAGCTCCCTGGGACAGTACTACGAGCAGTACTTC
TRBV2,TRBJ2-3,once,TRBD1,CASSENRGPDTQYF,TGTGCCAGCAGTGAAAACAGGGGGCCAGATACGCAGTATTTT
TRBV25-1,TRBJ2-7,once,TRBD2,CASSGWGGINYEQYF,TGTGCCAGCAGTGGGTGGGGGGGAATAAACTACGAGCAGTACTTC
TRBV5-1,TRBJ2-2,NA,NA,CASSLGGNTGELFF,TGCGCCAGCAGCTTAGGGGGTAACACCGGGGAGCTGTTTTTT
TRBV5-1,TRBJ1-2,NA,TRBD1,CASSLNGQGEGYTF,TGCGCCAGCAGCTTAAACGGACAGGGAGAAGGCTACACCTTC
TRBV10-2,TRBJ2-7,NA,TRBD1,CASSEFGGQGRFPNLREQYF,TGCGCCAGCAGTGAGTTTGGGGGACAGGGGCGATTCCCCAACCTACGAGAGCAGTACTTC
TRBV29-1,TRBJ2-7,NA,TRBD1,CSASTGAYYEQYF,TGCAGCGCCTCGACAGGGGCCTACTACGAGCAGTACTTC
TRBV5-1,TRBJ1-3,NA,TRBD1,CASSLGGQGGSGNTIYF,TGCGCCAGCAGCTTGGGAGGACAGGGGGGATCTGGAAACACCATATATTTT
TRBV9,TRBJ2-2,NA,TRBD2,CASSEGLAGPTGELFF,TGTGCCAGCAGCGAAGGACTAGCGGGGCCCACCGGGGAGCTGTTTTTT
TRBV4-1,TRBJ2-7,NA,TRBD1,CASSQERQGAPSSYEQYF,TGCGCCAGCAGCCAAGAAAGACAGGGGGCCCCGAGCTCCTACGAGCAGTACTTC
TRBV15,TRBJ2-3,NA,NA,CATSRDRQTTDTQYF,TGTGCCACCAGCAGAGATAGACAGACCACAGATACGCAGTATTTT
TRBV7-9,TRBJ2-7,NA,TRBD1,CASSHRDRTYEQYF,TGTGCCAGCAGTCACCGGGACAGAACCTACGAGCAGTACTTC
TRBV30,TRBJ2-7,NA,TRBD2,CAWKGRDTYEQYF,TGTGCCTGGAAGGGGAGGGATACCTACGAGCAGTACTTC
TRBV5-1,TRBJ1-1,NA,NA,CASSTEGVREAFF,TGCGCCAGCAGCACGGAGGGTGTTCGGGAAGCTTTCTTT
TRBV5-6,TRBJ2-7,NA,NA,CASSLGLTGASSYEQYF,TGTGCCAGCAGCCTTGGATTGACAGGCGCTAGCTCCTACGAGCAGTACTTC
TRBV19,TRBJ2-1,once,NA,CASFFGNEQFF,TGTGCCAGTTTTTTCGGCAATGAGCAGTTCTTC
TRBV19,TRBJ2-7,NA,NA,CASSPLGRGLSYEQYF,TGTGCCAGTAGTCCACTCGGACGGGGACTCTCCTACGAGCAGTACTTC
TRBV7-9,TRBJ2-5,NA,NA,CASSFRGMEETQYF,TGTGCCAGCAGCTTCCGGGGGATGGAGGAGACCCAGTACTTC
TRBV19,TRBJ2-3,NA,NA,CASSIQGLDTQYF,TGTGCCAGTAGTATCCAGGGATTGGATACGCAGTATTTT
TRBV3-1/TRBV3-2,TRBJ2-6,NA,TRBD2,CASSSAGTGGIGANVLTF,TGTGCCAGCAGCTCCGCCGGGACGGGGGGTATAGGGGCCAACGTCCTGACTTTC
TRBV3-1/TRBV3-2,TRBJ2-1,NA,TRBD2,CASSIAGENEQFF,TGTGCCAGCAGCATAGCGGGGGAAAATGAGCAGTTCTTC
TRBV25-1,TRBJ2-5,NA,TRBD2,CASSGGPSGGLKTQYF,TGTGCCAGCAGCGGGGGCCCTAGCGGGGGACTGAAGACCCAGTACTTC
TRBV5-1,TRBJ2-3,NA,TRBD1,CASSSGQASGGDTQYF,TGCGCCAGCAGCTCGGGACAGGCCAGCGGCGGAGATACGCAGTATTTT
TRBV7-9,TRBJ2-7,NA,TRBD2,CASSYTGTSAEQYF,TGTGCCAGCAGCTACACCGGGACTAGCGCCGAGCAGTACTTC
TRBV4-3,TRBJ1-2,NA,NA,CASSQDSGGRNYGYTF,TGCGCCAGCAGCCAAGATTCCGGGGGACGGAACTATGGCTACACCTTC
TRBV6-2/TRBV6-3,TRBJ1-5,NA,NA,CASSWAGGFQPQHF,TGTGCCAGCAGTTGGGCAGGCGGGTTCCAGCCCCAGCATTTT
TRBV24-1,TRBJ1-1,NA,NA,CATSEGRNTEAFF,TGTGCCACCAGCGAGGGTAGGAACACTGAAGCTTTCTTT
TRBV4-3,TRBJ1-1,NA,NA,CASSHLGQRNTEAFF,TGCGCCAGCAGCCACCTAGGACAGAGGAACACTGAAGCTTTCTTT
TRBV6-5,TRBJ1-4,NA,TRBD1,CASAQTGTGYEKLFF,TGTGCCAGCGCCCAAACCGGGACAGGGTATGAAAAACTGTTTTTT
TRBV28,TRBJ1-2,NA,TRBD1,CASSLRDSNGYTF,TGTGCCAGCAGTCTCCGGGACAGCAACGGCTACACCTTC
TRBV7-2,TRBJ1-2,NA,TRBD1,CASSTYDRADGYTF,TGTGCCAGCAGCACCTACGACAGGGCGGATGGCTACACCTTC
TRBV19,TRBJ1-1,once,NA,CASMRGGQHYMNTEAFF,TGTGCCAGTATGAGGGGCGGACAGCATTACATGAACACTGAAGCTTTCTTT
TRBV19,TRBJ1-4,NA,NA,CASSPAGGAANEKLFF,TGTGCCAGTAGCCCTGCTGGGGGCGCGGCTAATGAAAAACTGTTTTTT
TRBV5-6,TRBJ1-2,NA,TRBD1,CASSPGTGGHGYTF,TGTGCCAGCAGCCCCGGGACAGGGGGCCATGGCTACACCTTC
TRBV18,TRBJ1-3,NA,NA,CASSPGHSGNTIYF,TGTGCCAGCTCACCTGGGCACTCTGGAAACACCATATATTTT
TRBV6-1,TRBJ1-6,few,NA,CASSEYEDSPLHF,TGTGCCAGCAGTGAATACGAGGATTCACCCCTCCACTTT
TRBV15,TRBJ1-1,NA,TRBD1,CATSNRGLITEAFF,TGTGCCACCAGCAACAGGGGGCTTATCACTGAAGCTTTCTTT
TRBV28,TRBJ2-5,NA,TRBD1,CASRKTNRGWETQYF,TGTGCCAGCAGGAAGACGAACAGGGGCTGGGAGACCCAGTACTTC
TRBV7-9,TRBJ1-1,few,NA,CASSATANTEAFF,TGTGCCAGCAGCGCGACAGCGAACACTGAAGCTTTCTTT
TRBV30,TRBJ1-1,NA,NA,CAWKRYRDTEAFF,TGTGCCTGGAAAAGGTACAGGGACACTGAAGCTTTCTTT
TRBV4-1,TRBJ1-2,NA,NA,CASSQDPTANYGYTF,TGCGCCAGCAGCCAAGATCCGACAGCCAACTATGGCTACACCTTC
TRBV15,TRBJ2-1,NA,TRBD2,CATGTSGGNEQFF,TGTGCCACGGGGACTAGCGGGGGGAATGAGCAGTTCTTC
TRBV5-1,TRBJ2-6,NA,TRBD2,CASSLLAGASSGANVLTF,TGCGCCAGCAGCTTGTTAGCGGGGGCGAGCTCTGGGGCCAACGTCCTGACTTTC
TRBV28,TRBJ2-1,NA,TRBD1,CASSLSGLTRTGSFYNEQFF,TGTGCCAGCAGTCTTTCCGGCCTCACACGGACAGGGTCCTTCTACAATGAGCAGTTCTTC
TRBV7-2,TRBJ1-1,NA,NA,CASSLGGGKGPEAFF,TGTGCCAGCAGCTTAGGAGGGGGAAAAGGTCCTGAAGCTTTCTTT
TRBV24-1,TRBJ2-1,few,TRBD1,CATSETGGLDEQFF,TGTGCCACCAGTGAGACAGGGGGCTTAGATGAGCAGTTCTTC
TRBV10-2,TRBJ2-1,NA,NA,CASSESTEESWYNEQFF,TGCGCCAGCAGTGAATCTACAGAAGAAAGTTGGTACAATGAGCAGTTCTTC
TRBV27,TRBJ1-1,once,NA,CASSLSPDTEAFF,TGTGCCAGCAGTTTATCGCCGGACACTGAAGCTTTCTTT